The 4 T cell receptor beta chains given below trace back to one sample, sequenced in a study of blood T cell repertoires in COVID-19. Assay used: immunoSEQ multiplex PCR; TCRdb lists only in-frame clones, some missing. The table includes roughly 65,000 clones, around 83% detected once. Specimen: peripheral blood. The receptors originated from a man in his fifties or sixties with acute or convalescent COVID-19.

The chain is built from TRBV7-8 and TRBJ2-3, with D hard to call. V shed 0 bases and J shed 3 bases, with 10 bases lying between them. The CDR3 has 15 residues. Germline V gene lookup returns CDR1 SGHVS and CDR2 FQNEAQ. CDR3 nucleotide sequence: TGTGCCAGCAGCTTAGCCGGAGCCTCGACAGATACGCAGTATTTT. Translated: CASSLAGASTDTQYF.

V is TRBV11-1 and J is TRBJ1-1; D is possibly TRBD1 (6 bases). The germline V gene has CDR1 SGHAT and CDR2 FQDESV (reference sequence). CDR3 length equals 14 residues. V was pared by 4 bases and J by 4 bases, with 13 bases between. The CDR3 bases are TGTGCCAGCAGCTCACAGCGGGACACCACTGAAGCTTTCTTT. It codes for CASSSQRDTTEAFF.

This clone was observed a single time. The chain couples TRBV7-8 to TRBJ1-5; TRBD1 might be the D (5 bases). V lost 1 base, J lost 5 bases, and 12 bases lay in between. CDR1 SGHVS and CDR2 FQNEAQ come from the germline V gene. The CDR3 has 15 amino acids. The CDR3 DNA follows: TGTGCCAGCAGCTTAGGCGTTACGGGGGATCAGCCCCAGCATTTT. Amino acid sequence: CASSLGVTGDQPQHF.

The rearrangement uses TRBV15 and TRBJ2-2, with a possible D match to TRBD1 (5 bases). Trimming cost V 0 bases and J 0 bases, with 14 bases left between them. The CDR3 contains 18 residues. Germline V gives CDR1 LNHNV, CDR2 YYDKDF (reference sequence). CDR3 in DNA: TGTGCCACCAGCAGAGATCCCTTTGGCAGGGCGAACACCGGGGAGCTGTTTTTT. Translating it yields CATSRDPFGRANTGELFF.